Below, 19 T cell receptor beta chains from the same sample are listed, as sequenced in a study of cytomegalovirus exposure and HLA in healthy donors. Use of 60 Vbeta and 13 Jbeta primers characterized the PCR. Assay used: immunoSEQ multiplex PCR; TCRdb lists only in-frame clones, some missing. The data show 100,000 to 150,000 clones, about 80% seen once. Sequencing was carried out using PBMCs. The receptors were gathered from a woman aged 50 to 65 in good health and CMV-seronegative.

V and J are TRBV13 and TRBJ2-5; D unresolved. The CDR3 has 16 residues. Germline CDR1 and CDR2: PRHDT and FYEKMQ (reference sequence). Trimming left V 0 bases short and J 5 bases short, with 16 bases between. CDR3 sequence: CASSLGQGGSRETQYF. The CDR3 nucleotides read TGTGCCAGCAGCTTAGGACAAGGCGGATCGAGGGAGACCCAGTACTTC.

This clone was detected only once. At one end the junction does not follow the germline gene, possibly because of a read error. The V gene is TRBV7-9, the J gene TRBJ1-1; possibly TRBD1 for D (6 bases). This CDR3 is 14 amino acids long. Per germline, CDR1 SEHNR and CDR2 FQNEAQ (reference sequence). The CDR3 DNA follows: TGTTCCAGCAGCTTAGGAACAGGGATCGCTGAAGCTTTCTTT. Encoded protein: CSSSLGTGIAEAFF.

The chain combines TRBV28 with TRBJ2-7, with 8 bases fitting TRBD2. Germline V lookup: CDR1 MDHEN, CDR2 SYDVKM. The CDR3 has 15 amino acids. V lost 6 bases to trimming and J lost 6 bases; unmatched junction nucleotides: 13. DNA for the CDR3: TGTGCCAGCAGCGACATAGCGGGATGGCTGCGCGAGCAGTACTTC. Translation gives CASSDIAGWLREQYF.

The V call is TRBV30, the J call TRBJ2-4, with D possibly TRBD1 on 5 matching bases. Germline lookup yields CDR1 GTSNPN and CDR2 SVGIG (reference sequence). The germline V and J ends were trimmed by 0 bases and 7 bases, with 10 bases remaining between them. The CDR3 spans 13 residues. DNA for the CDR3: TGTGCCTGGAGTGTTAGGGGTGCGAACATTCAGTACTTC. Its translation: CAWSVRGANIQYF.

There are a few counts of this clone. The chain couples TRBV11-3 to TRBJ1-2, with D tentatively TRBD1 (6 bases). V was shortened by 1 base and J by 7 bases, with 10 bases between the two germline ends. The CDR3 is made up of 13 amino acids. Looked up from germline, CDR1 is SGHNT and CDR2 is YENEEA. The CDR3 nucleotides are TGTGCCAGCAGCTTAGTAGGGGGTATTGGCTACACCTTC. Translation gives CASSLVGGIGYTF.

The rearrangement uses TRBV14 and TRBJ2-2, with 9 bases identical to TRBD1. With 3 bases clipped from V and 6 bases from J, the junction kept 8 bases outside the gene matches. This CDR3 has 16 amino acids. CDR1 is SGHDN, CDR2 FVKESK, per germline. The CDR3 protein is CASSHQGQGPSGELFF. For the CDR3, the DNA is TGTGCCAGCAGCCACCAGGGACAGGGTCCCTCCGGGGAGCTGTTTTTT.

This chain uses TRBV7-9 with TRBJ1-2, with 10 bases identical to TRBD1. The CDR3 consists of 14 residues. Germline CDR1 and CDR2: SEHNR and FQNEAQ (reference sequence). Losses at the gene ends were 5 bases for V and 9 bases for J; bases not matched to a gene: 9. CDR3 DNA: TGTGCCAGCAGCCCGATGGGGACAGGGGTTAGCTACACCTTC. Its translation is CASSPMGTGVSYTF.

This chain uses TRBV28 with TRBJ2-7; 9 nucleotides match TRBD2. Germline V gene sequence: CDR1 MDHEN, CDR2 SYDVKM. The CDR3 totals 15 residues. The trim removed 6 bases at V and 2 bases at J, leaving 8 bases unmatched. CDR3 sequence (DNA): TGTGCCAGCAGCACTAAGACTAGCGGCACCTACGAGCAGTACTTC. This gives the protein CASSTKTSGTYEQYF.

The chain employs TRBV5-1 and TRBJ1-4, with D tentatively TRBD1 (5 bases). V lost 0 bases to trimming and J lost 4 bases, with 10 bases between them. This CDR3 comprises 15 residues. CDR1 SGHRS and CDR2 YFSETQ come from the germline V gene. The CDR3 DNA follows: TGCGCCAGCAGCTTGGACAGGCGATATAATGAAAAACTGTTTTTT. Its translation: CASSLDRRYNEKLFF.

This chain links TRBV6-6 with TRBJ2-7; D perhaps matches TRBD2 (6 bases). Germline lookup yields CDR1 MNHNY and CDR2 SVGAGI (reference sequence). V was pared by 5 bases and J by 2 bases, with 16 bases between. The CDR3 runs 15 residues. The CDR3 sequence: CASSTRDWTTYEQYF. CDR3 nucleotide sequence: TGTGCCAGCAGTACCCGGGACTGGACAACCTACGAGCAGTACTTC.

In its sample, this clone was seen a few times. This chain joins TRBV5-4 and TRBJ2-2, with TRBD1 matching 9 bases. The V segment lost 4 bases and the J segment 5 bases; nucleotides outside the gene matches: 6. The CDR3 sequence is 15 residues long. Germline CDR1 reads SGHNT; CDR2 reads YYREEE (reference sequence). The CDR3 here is CASSTGQGRTGELFF. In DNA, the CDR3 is TGTGCCAGCAGCACCGGACAGGGGCGGACCGGGGAGCTGTTTTTT.

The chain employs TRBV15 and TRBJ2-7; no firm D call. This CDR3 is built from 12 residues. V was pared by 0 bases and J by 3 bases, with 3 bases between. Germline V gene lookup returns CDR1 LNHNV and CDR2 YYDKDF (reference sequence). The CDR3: CATSRDNYEQYF. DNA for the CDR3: TGTGCCACCAGCAGAGACAACTACGAGCAGTACTTC.

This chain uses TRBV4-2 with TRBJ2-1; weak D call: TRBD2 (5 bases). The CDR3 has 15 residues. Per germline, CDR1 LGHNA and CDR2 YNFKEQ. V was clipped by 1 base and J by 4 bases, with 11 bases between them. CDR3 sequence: CASSQVSSEYNEQFF. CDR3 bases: TGTGCCAGCAGCCAAGTGAGTAGCGAGTACAATGAGCAGTTCTTC.

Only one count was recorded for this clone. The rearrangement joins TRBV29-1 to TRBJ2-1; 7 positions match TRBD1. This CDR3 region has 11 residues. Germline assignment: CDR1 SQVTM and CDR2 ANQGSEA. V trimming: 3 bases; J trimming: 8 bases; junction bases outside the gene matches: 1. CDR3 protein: CSVDRGYEQFF. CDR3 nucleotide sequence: TGCAGCGTTGACAGGGGGTATGAGCAGTTCTTC.

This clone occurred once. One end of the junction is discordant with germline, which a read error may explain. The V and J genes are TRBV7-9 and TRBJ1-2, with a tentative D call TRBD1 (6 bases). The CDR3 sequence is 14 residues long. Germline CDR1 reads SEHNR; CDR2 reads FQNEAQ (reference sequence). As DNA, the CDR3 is TGTTCCAGCAGCTTACAGGGAGGAGGTTATGGCTACACCTTC. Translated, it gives CSSSLQGGGYGYTF. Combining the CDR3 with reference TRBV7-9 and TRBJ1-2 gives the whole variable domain DTGVSQNPRHKITKRGQNVTFRCDPISEHNRLYWYRQTLGQGPEFLTYFQNEAQLEKSRLLSDRFSAERPKGSFSTLEIQRTEQGDSAMYLCSSSLQGGGYGYTFGSGTRLTVV.

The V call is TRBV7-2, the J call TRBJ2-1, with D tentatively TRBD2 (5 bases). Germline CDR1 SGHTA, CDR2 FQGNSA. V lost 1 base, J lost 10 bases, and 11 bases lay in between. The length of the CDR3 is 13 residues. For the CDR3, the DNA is TGTGCCAGCAGCTTAGACCCCGCGGGCGAGCAGTTCTTC. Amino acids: CASSLDPAGEQFF.

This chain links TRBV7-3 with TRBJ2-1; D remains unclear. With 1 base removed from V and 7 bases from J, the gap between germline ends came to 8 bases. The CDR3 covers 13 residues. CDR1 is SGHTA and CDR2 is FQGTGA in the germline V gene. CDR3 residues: CASSLNSNNEQFF. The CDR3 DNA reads TGTGCCAGCAGCTTAAACTCGAATAATGAGCAGTTCTTC.

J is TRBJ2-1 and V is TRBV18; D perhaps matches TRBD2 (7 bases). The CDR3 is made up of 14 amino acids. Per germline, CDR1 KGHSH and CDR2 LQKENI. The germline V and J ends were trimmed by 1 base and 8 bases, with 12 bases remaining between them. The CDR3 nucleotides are TGTGCCAGCTCACCACGGGGGGGGCCTGATGAGCAGTTCTTC. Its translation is CASSPRGGPDEQFF.

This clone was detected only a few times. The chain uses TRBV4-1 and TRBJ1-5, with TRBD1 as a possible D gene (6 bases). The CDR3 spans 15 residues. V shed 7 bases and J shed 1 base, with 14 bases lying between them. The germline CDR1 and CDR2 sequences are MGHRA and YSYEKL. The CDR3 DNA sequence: TGCGCCAGCACCGAAACAGGGAGCAGCAATCAGCCCCAGCATTTT. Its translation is CASTETGSSNQPQHF.